This T cell receptor (beta chain) comes out of a study of shared clonotypes between healthy human individuals. About this clone: The target antigen is unknown.

It was CD45RO-negative cells, positively selected for CCR7, that made up naive CD8 cells, with terminally differentiated effector memory CD45RA+ cells excluded. Libraries were prepared by immunoSEQ multiplex PCR; TCRdb keeps only in-frame clonotypes and omits some of them. The data hold around 2,000,000 clones, with around 93% observed a single time. Notes on the study in general: Unshared clonotypes carried lower generation probabilities than those common to all four donors.

CDR3 length: 13 residues. Germline V lookup: CDR1 MNHNS, CDR2 SASEGT. The V segment lost 9 bases and the J segment 8 bases; nucleotides outside the gene matches: 7. Sequenced sample: naive CD8+ T cells from PBMCs. The gene calls are TRBV6-1 and TRBJ2-1, with 10 bases matching TRBD2. The receptor comes from a young man in good health. Some clones in this sample may be carry-over from other donors' samples. The CDR3: CASASGRGDEQFF. For the CDR3, the DNA is TGTGCCAGTGCTAGCGGGAGAGGCGATGAGCAGTTCTTC.